This T cell receptor beta chain was sequenced during a study of blood T cell repertoires in COVID-19. For the study at large: Whether acute or convalescent, the COVID-19 samples came from the United States, Italy and Spain. PBMCs, B-cell-depleted T cells, or T cells were the source of the cDNA or gDNA that made up the material.

V shed 1 base, J shed 0 bases, and the junction held 5 bases outside the gene matches. Germline CDR1 reads SEHNR; CDR2 reads FQNEAQ (reference sequence). The length of the CDR3 is 17 residues. In the authors' workflow: The assay estimated nucleated cells by amplifying reference gene primers. The table came from immunoSEQ multiplex PCR; TCRdb's copy has only in-frame clones and leaves some out. D and trimming come from the DNA, and the V and J calls and clone size come from that table. The sample lists around 100,000 clones; approximately 84% were seen once. The sample consisted of peripheral blood. V gene TRBV7-9 combines with J gene TRBJ1-3; TRBD1 matches at 8 bases. The clonotype was recovered from a human donor in a cohort sampled during active or convalescent COVID-19. CDR3 residues: CASSLVPGGSSGNTIYF. DNA of the CDR3: TGTGCCAGCAGCTTAGTCCCAGGGGGCAGCTCTGGAAACACCATATATTTT.